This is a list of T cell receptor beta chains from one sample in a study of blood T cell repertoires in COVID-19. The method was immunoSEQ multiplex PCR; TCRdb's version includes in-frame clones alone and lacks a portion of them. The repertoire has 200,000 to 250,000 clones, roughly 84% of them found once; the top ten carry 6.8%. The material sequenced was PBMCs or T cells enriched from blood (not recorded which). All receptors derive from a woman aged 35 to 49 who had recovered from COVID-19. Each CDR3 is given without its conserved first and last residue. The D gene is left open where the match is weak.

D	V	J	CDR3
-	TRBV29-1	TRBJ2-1	SVARQESSYNEQF
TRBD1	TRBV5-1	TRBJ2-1	ASSTTGVRSYNEQF
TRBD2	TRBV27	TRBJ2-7	ASSHPGAGGPYEQY
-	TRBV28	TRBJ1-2	ASSTPGVTNYGYT
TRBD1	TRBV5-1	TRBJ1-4	ASSLKDRGGEKLF
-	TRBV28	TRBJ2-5	ASSPHRVQETQY
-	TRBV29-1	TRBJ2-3	SARTARVNTDTQY
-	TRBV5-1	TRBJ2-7	ASSLGSRTYEQY
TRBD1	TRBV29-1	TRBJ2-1	SAGQGFYNEQF
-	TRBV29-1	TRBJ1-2	SATKGVNYGYT
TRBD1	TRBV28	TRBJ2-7	ASSRTAGQGAYEQY
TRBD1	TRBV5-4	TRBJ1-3	ASSPGQVSGNTIY
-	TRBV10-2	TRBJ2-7	ASGGGGLYEQY
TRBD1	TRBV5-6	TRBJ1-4	ASSKTMTGGNEKLF
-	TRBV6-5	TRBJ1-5	ASSRQVIGQPQH
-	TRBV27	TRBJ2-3	ASTNRGTDTQY
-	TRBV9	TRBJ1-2	ASSGYRIERNYGYT
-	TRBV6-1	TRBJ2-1	ASSEWGASYNEQF
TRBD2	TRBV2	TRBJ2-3	ASSGEGPDTQY
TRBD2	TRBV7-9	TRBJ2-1	ASSPGLAYNEQF
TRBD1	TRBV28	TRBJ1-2	ASRRQGTNYGYT
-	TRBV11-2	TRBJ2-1	ASSSTRGDNEQF
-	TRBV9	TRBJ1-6	ASSPGSSASPLH
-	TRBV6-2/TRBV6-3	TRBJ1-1	ASSYSTGRRRQAF
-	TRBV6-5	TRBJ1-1	ASSRERPNTEAF
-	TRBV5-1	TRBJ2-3	ASSLGLATSTDTQY
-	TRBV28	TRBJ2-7	ASSSLNRGQSLPEQY
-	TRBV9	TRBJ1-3	ASSVDEFSGNTIY
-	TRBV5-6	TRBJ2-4	ASSLAVAKNIQY
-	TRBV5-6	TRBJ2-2	ASYRGLNANTGELF
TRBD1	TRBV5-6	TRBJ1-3	ASSGADRASGNTIY
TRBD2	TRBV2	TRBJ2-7	ASRGTSGAYEQY
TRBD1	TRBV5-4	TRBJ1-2	ASSLGREGARGYT
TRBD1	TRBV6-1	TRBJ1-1	ASSEITGVAEAF
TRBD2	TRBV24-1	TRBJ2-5	ATSDSGLAGETQY
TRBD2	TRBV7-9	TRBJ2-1	ASNRLAGGINEQF
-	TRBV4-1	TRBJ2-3	ASSQVAYTDTQY
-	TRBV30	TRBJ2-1	AWSLREEQF
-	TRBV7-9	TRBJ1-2	ASSPGTWGLYGYT
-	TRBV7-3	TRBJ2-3	ASSPQGRPDTDTQY
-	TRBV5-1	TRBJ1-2	ASSDIPTWDYGYT
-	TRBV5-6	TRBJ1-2	ASSSGDYGYT
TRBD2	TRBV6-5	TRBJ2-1	ASSLAGVSNEQF
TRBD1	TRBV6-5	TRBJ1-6	ASHRGRNSPLH
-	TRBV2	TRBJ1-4	ASSLTGFSELF
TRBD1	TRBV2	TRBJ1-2	ASSAGQADGYT
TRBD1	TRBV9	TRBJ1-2	ASSARQGSYGYT
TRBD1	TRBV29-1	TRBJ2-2	STRTGGNTGELF
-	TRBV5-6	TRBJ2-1	ASSRNRGLDEQF
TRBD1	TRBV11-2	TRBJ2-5	ASSVRDRAETQY
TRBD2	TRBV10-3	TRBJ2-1	AIRVSGRDNEQF
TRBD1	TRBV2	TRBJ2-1	ASSGNRGGVEQF
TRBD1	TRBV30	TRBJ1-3	AWYRGAGNTIY
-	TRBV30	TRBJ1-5	AWSSGQNNQPQH
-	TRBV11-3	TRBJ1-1	ASSDVGENTEAF
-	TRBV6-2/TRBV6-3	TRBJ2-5	ASSPTAAETQY
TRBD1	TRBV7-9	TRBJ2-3	ASSRQGDTDTQY
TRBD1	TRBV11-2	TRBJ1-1	ASSLAGGLNTEAF